This T cell receptor (beta chain) was sequenced during a study of sequential checkpoint blockade in melanoma. In the study overall: Arm A got nivolumab then ipilimumab; arm B the reverse, 1:1. Each arm's sequence ended with maintenance nivolumab.

Assay used: immunoSEQ multiplex PCR; TCRdb lists only in-frame clones, some missing. This table has 34,000 or so clones, less than 85% appearing once. The treatment denotes: randomized to nivolumab then ipilimumab (arm A) or the reverse (arm B). Patients had received no earlier DNA-damaging chemotherapy. Live CD3+CD8+ CD19− CD56− cells were sorted from PBMCs. Germline lookup yields CDR1 SGHNT and CDR2 YYREEE (reference sequence). V lost 4 bases and J lost 3; bases outside the gene matches: 9. This CDR3 contains 15 residues. The sample holds a few counts of this clone. The source is a human donor with melanoma. The chain recombines TRBV5-4 with TRBJ2-7, with TRBD1 matching 8 bases. The specimen was CD8+ T cells sorted from blood (inferred from file names), collected from a patient given nivolumab and ipilimumab in sequence. In nucleotides, the CDR3 is TGTGCCAGCAGCCCGGAGGGACAGGCCATCTACGAGCAGTACTTC. This translates into CASSPEGQAIYEQYF.